This passage covers 17 T cell receptor beta chains from one sample sequenced in a study of vaccination and CD4 T cells after COVID-19. These receptors' antigens are unknown. Time point: late sampling 161 to 241 days after vaccination in a few convalescent patients. Treatment noted: 10-day PBMC culture with coronavirus spike peptide pools or control peptides (ViraFEST assay). The Oncomine TCR Beta short-read assay was applied to DNA of cultured CD4+ T cells. TCRdb re-analysed the PCR reads in MiXCR, keeping a single row per CDR3 protein. The sample has roughly 23,000 distinct CDR3 sequences; approximately 38% are singletons. Here the sequenced sample was CD4+ T cells from blood, cultured in vitro, taken about 7 months after SARS-CoV-2 vaccination. The receptors come from a human donor who had recovered from COVID-19.

V is TRBV7-2 and J is TRBJ2-3; no definite D call. The CDR3 has 12 residues. Germline V gives CDR1 SGHTA, CDR2 FQGNSA. Between the trimmed V and J ends, which lost 5 bases and 0 bases, there was a span of 3 bases. This CDR3 is CASSLSTDTQYF. CDR3 sequence (DNA): TGTGCCAGCAGCCTGAGCACAGATACGCAGTATTTT.

V is TRBV20-1 and J is TRBJ2-5; 12 nucleotides line up with TRBD2. Germline-derived CDR1 and CDR2 are DFQATT and SNEGSKA (reference sequence). The junction had 22 bases not matched to a gene; V was cut back by 3 bases and J by 5 bases. The CDR3 is 20 residues long. CDR3 DNA: TGCAGTGCTAGGGATCTTTACTCGACTAGCGGGGGAGAACGGGGGGAGACCCAGTACTTC. It translates to CSARDLYSTSGGERGETQYF.

In its sample, this clonotype was seen a few times. The chain joins TRBV6-1 to TRBJ1-2; D remains ambiguous. The CDR3 length is 15 residues. The V gene lost 4 bases and the J gene lost 7 bases, with 19 bases spanning the gap. CDR1 MNHNS and CDR2 SASEGT come from the germline V gene. The CDR3: CASSVRVAEPAGYTF. As DNA, the CDR3 is TGTGCCAGCAGTGTAAGGGTGGCGGAACCCGCTGGCTACACCTTC.

The chain carries TRBV20-1 and TRBJ2-5, with 9 bases aligning to TRBD1. Trimming cost V 7 bases and J 1 base; bases outside gene matches: 4. Germline values: CDR1 DFQATT, CDR2 SNEGSKA (reference sequence). This CDR3 spans 13 amino acids. CDR3 coding DNA: TGCAGTGTAAGGACAGGGGCCCAAGAGACCCAGTACTTC. This sequence encodes CSVRTGAQETQYF.

This clonotype was observed a few times. This sequence joins TRBV7-2 and TRBJ2-1; 11 bases agree with TRBD2. The CDR3 consists of 18 residues. CDR1 SGHTA and CDR2 FQGNSA come from the germline V gene. Germline trimming cut 4 bases from V and 0 bases from J; bases unmatched to any gene: 8. In DNA form, the CDR3 reads TGTGCCAGCAGCTCCGGGACTAGCGGAGCTAGCTCCTACAATGAGCAGTTCTTC. This gives the protein CASSSGTSGASSYNEQFF.

This clonotype appeared a few times. The V and J genes are TRBV20-1 and TRBJ2-3; 9 bases align to TRBD2. This CDR3 contains 15 residues. Germline CDR1 is DFQATT and CDR2 is SNEGSKA (reference sequence). With 1 base clipped from V and 2 bases from J, the junction kept 4 bases outside the gene matches. The CDR3 coding sequence is TGCAGTGCTAGAGTACTAGCGGGTACCACAGATACGCAGTATTTT. This sequence encodes CSARVLAGTTDTQYF.

The CDR3 DNA follows: TGTGCCAGCAGCTTAGAGGTCGGGGGTACCGCAGATACGCAGTATTTT. Amino acid sequence: CASSLEVGGTADTQYF. V usage is TRBV7-6 and J usage is TRBJ2-3; D is possibly TRBD2 (6 bases). Germline V gene data show CDR1 as SGHVS and CDR2 as FNYEAQ. The V end lost 1 base, the J end lost 4 bases, and 15 bases lay between the germline ends. This CDR3 has 16 amino acids.

A few counts support this clonotype. V gene TRBV20-1 combines with J gene TRBJ1-5; D is possibly TRBD1 (5 bases). The ends were cut back, 1 base at V and 0 bases at J, with 7 bases in the middle. CDR1 and CDR2 (germline): DFQATT, SNEGSKA (reference sequence). There are 14 residues in the CDR3. As DNA, the CDR3 is TGCAGTGCTAGAGGGGGGAATAGCAATCAGCCCCAGCATTTT. Its protein is CSARGGNSNQPQHF.

This sequence joins TRBV6-1 and TRBJ2-1, with 12 nucleotides matching TRBD1. The V and J ends lost 6 bases and 8 bases, in that order; junction bases with no gene match: 11. The CDR3 is 16 residues long. Germline assignment: CDR1 MNHNS and CDR2 SASEGT. The CDR3 DNA reads as TGTGCCAGCAGACGCCGGCCGGGACAGGGGGCCTATGAGCAGTTCTTC. The encoded protein is CASRRRPGQGAYEQFF.

V and J are TRBV20-1 and TRBJ2-7; D is ambiguous. V was cut by 0 bases and J by 4 bases, with 13 bases left in between. In germline, CDR1 is DFQATT, CDR2 SNEGSKA (reference sequence). The CDR3 runs to 14 residues. This CDR3 reads CSARDRLRPYEQYF. CDR3 nucleotides: TGCAGTGCTAGAGATAGGCTCCGGCCGTACGAGCAGTACTTC.

The chain has TRBV10-3 and TRBJ2-3; unclear D gene. In germline, CDR1 is ENHRY, CDR2 SYGVKD. The V and J ends lost 4 bases and 2 bases respectively, with 10 bases between them. CDR3 length: 14 amino acids. The CDR3 DNA sequence: TGTGCCATCAGTGCGCGGCAGCTCACAGATACGCAGTATTTT. This gives the protein CAISARQLTDTQYF.

This clonotype was seen more than once but under ten times. The chain is built from TRBV7-8 and TRBJ2-7; D not resolved. The CDR3 extends over 15 amino acids. Germline-derived CDR1 and CDR2 are SGHVS and FQNEAQ. V gave up 5 bases and J gave up 0 bases, with 14 bases separating them. CDR3 residues: CASSPLTVSSYEQYF. CDR3 bases: TGTGCCAGCAGCCCGTTGACGGTATCCTCCTACGAGCAGTACTTC.

The chain employs TRBV15 and TRBJ1-1, with 7 bases that match TRBD1. With 3 bases clipped from V and 11 bases from J, the junction kept 9 bases outside the gene matches. CDR3 length: 13 residues. Germline CDR1 LNHNV, CDR2 YYDKDF (reference sequence). CDR3 protein: CATSRGKQGSAFF. The CDR3 coding sequence is TGTGCCACCAGCAGGGGAAAACAGGGGAGCGCTTTCTTT. The full variable domain, in which reference TRBV15 and TRBJ1-1 provide the parts outside the CDR3, is DAMVIQNPRYQVTQFGKPVTLSCSQTLNHNVMYWYQQKSSQAPKLLFHYYDKDFNNEADTPDNFQSRRPNTSFCFLDIRSPGLGDTAMYLCATSRGKQGSAFFGQGTRLTVV.

By share, this clonotype ranks as medium-sized (0.01 to 0.1%). The chain carries TRBV7-2 and TRBJ2-7; the match to TRBD2 covers 8 bases. The CDR3 runs to 14 residues. Looked up from germline, CDR1 is SGHTA and CDR2 is FQGNSA. The V and J ends lost 5 bases and 6 bases, in that order; junction bases with no gene match: 9. CDR3 region: CASSLGLVTLEQYF. CDR3 in DNA: TGTGCCAGCAGCCTGGGACTAGTAACGCTCGAGCAGTACTTC.

The chain couples TRBV20-1 to TRBJ2-7, with D uncertain. The V gene's germline CDR1 is DFQATT and CDR2 SNEGSKA (reference sequence). The CDR3 length is 14 residues. Trimming stripped 1 base from V and 7 bases from J, with 17 bases between. The CDR3 sequence is CSARVRVGPWEQYF. In DNA, the CDR3 is TGCAGTGCTAGAGTTAGAGTAGGCCCTTGGGAGCAGTACTTC.

The chain has TRBV7-6 and TRBJ2-5; 11 bases are shared with TRBD1. There are 20 residues in the CDR3. After removal of 5 bases from V and 5 bases from J, the junction contained 22 bases not matched to a gene. Germline values: CDR1 SGHVS, CDR2 FNYEAQ. The CDR3 DNA reads TGTGCCAGCAGCCACCCAGAAGGACAGGGGGCGCTTGGGATTGGGGAGACCCAGTACTTC. Protein product: CASSHPEGQGALGIGETQYF.

The V and J genes are TRBV6-1 and TRBJ2-4; D is ambiguous. The V end lost 3 bases, the J end lost 2 bases, and 8 bases lay between the germline ends. Germline assignment: CDR1 MNHNS and CDR2 SASEGT. The CDR3 consists of 14 residues. CDR3 in amino acids: CASSEIRSKNIQYF. As DNA, the CDR3 is TGTGCCAGCAGTGAGATCCGTTCCAAAAACATTCAGTACTTC.